Below are 10 T cell receptor beta chains sequenced from a single sample in a study of shared clonotypes between healthy human individuals (dated by TCRdb to 2020 to 2022). The library relied on the immunoSEQ multiplex PCR assay. TCRdb holds this immuneACCESS table with in-frame rearrangements only. Some clones are missing; in checked studies, unresolved V genes explain under half, and the rest has no known cause. The sample table records about 2 million clones; over 85% of these occur just once. Jointly, the top ten make up 0.13% of the sample. Sequences were obtained from naive CD4+ T cells sorted from blood. Per the publication, the cell subset or site label means: CD45RA+ positively selected. The receptors come from a young man in good health.

V gene TRBV4-2 combines with J gene TRBJ1-2, with D unresolved. V was cut by 1 base and J by 4 bases, with 10 bases left in between. This CDR3 is built from 14 residues. Germline CDR1 and CDR2: LGHNA and YNFKEQ. CDR3 in amino acids: CASSQASEIYGYTF. The CDR3 nucleotides read TGTGCCAGCAGCCAAGCCTCTGAGATCTATGGCTACACCTTC.

This clone was seen many times. The J gene is TRBJ2-1, the V gene TRBV11-2; D could derive from TRBD1 or TRBD2 (5 bases each). V lost 5 bases and J 4 bases, leaving 12 bases between the germline ends. Looked up from germline, CDR1 is SGHAT and CDR2 is FQNNGV. This CDR3 spans 14 amino acids. CDR3 in amino acids: CASSLGPIYNEQFF. The CDR3 DNA reads as TGTGCCAGCAGCCTGGGACCTATTTACAATGAGCAGTTCTTC.

The chain carries TRBV5-1 and TRBJ2-2; 8 nucleotides agree with TRBD2. CDR3 length equals 16 residues. Germline lookup yields CDR1 SGHRS and CDR2 YFSETQ. Losses at the gene ends were 4 bases for V and 2 bases for J; bases not matched to a gene: 7. The DNA of the CDR3 is TGCGCCAGCAGCCCTTCGGCGGGGGGAAACACCGGGGAGCTGTTTTTT. This gives the protein CASSPSAGGNTGELFF.

The chain couples TRBV11-2 to TRBJ2-1; D uncertain. The CDR3 runs to 12 residues. CDR1 is SGHAT and CDR2 is FQNNGV in the germline V gene. Between the trimmed V and J ends, which lost 2 bases and 6 bases, there was a span of 5 bases. In DNA form, the CDR3 reads TGTGCCAGCAGCTTATCGGGCAATGAGCAGTTCTTC. Encoded protein: CASSLSGNEQFF.

The rearrangement uses TRBV5-1 and TRBJ2-1; D is perhaps TRBD2 (6 bases). The length of the CDR3 is 13 residues. Deletions cut 5 bases from V and 5 bases from J, with 11 bases between. Per the germline V gene, CDR1 is SGHRS and CDR2 is YFSETQ. The CDR3 region has the DNA TGCGCCAGCAGTAAAATAGCGGACAATGAGCAGTTCTTC. Translated: CASSKIADNEQFF.

As regards this clone: The sample has other DNA sequences that encode this CDR3 too. This chain joins TRBV5-1 and TRBJ2-5, with D possibly matching TRBD2 (6 bases). The CDR3 is 13 residues long. The germline CDR1 and CDR2 sequences are SGHRS and YFSETQ. Trimming pared 4 bases from V and 8 bases from J, leaving 15 bases between. The CDR3 nucleotides are TGCGCCAGCAGCCTGGGACCGGAGGGAACCCAGTACTTC. Translation gives CASSLGPEGTQYF.

On this clone itself: A read error may produce the germline difference seen at one junction end. This sequence joins TRBV5-6 and TRBJ1-2, with no clear D. This CDR3 contains 11 residues. Per germline, CDR1 SGHDT and CDR2 YYEEEE. CDR3 amino acids: CASSLLGVWLF. Here the CDR3 DNA reads TGTGCCAGCAGCTTGTTGGGAGTATGGCTATTC.

The rearrangement links TRBV11-2 to TRBJ1-1, with 11 positions matching TRBD1. V trimming: 6 bases; J trimming: 6 bases; junction bases outside the gene matches: 6. This CDR3 region has 14 residues. Germline CDR1 reads SGHAT; CDR2 reads FQNNGV. The CDR3 DNA reads TGTGCCAGCAGTCAGGACAGGGGGCTCGCTGAAGCTTTCTTT. Its protein is CASSQDRGLAEAFF.

The V and J genes are TRBV29-1 and TRBJ2-7; D assignment may be TRBD1 or TRBD2 (5 bases each). Per germline, CDR1 SQVTM and CDR2 ANQGSEA. The CDR3 is 14 residues long. V lost 5 bases and J lost 6, with 20 bases in between. CDR3 in amino acids: CSVSDSGPPREQYF. Here the CDR3 DNA reads TGCAGCGTTTCTGATTCGGGACCTCCCCGCGAGCAGTACTTC.

The rearrangement joins TRBV5-1 to TRBJ1-5; D gene uncertain. Trimming removed 4 bases from V and 0 bases from J, with 11 bases in between. CDR1 and CDR2 from the germline V gene are SGHRS and YFSETQ. This CDR3 is built from 15 residues. In DNA, the CDR3 is TGCGCCAGCAGCGCCGGAGCAGGTAGCAATCAGCCCCAGCATTTT. This gives the protein CASSAGAGSNQPQHF.